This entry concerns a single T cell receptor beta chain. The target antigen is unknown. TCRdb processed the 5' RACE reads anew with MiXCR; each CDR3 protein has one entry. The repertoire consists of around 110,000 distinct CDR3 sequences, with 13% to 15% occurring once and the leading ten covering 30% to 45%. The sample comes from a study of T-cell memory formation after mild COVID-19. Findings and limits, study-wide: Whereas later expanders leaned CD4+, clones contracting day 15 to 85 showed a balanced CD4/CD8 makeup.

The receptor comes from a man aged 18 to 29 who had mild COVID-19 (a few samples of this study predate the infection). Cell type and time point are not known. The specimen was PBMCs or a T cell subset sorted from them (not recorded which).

CDR3 nucleotide sequence: TGTGCCAGCTCACCGGAAGTTAGCACAGATACGCAGTATTTT. Its translation is CASSPEVSTDTQYF. The chain couples TRBV18 to TRBJ2-3, with D uncertain. Germline V gene lookup returns CDR1 KGHSH and CDR2 LQKENI. Trimming removed 3 bases from V and 0 bases from J, with 7 bases in between. The CDR3 has 14 amino acids.